This T cell receptor beta chain was documented in a study of identical twins. TCRdb re-analysed the 5' RACE reads in MiXCR, keeping a single row per CDR3 protein. The sample lists 1,800,000 or so distinct CDR3 sequences, around 33% occurring once. Germline CDR1 reads KGHDR; CDR2 reads SFDVKD. V was cut by 4 bases and J by 5 bases, with 12 bases left in between. The CDR3 consists of 14 residues. This clonotype was found a few times. This chain uses TRBV24-1 with TRBJ2-3, with D possibly TRBD1 on 6 matching bases. Sequenced material: cord blood. The source of this sequence is a newborn girl in good health. CDR3 residues: CATSDIRGGDTQYF. The DNA of the CDR3 is TGTGCCACCAGTGACATCAGGGGTGGAGATACGCAGTATTTT.